This TCR beta chain was found in a study of shared T cell receptors in the human thymus (TCRdb year 2021). At the level of the whole study: The study examined how the human thymus generates shared, self-reactive T-cell receptor alpha chains.

About this clone itself: Which antigen it targets is not known. The sample holds no much larger clone one base away, and base qualities are not on file.

The CDR3, cysteine through phenylalanine, is 14 amino acids long. Just CDR3 DNA is preserved here, 42 bases in frame from base 1. Reading the germline V gene gives CDR1 MNHNS and CDR2 SASEGT. V was cut back by 10 bases and J by 3 bases, leaving a gap of 18 bases between them. The protocol used for the library was the immunoSEQ multiplex PCR assay. The table comes from immuneACCESS by way of TCRdb, which keeps in-frame sequences with V and J called. Part of the clones is missing from these tables; in studies checked, under half for an unresolved V gene and the rest for unknown reasons. This sample lists 550,000 to 800,000 clones; roughly 85% were detected once. Clones ranked in the top ten supply roughly 0.01% of the sample. The sample was also reused in another study, on human thymus T cells. That second publication adds: The donors were immunologically healthy infants in Finland who had open corrective cardiac surgery for congenital heart defects. Thymus tissue was collected as surgical resects that were removed during corrective cardiac surgery. Both the thymic and the peripheral blood repertoires appeared to show biased V and J gene segment usage. The related research reported highly overlapping thymic TCR repertoires among unrelated individuals. TCR alpha and beta repertoires from roughly eight infant thymus samples and four related peripheral blood samples were characterized in the study. Donor ages ranging from roughly 7 to 250 days were recorded, and five to seven male and a couple of female infants were included in the cohort. Thymocytes were released mechanically from tissue and stored at -70 °C as pellets of roughly 9-31 million cells. Genomic DNA was extracted from frozen cell pellets with a QIAsymphony instrument. The immunoSEQ multiplex PCR assay was used to amplify the TCRB and TCRAD loci from a standardized quantity of quality-controlled genomic DNA. The V(D)J region was spanned by amplicons of a length sufficient to cover the CDR3 and to identify V and J genes. Amplicon sequencing was performed on an Illumina platform through the commercial immunoSEQ service. Primer bias and sequencing errors were corrected as previously described, and TCRAD and TCRB definitions were based on the IMGT database. Analysis of the repertoires was done with immunoSEQ Analyzer 3.0 and VDJTools and included basic statistics, V/J segment usage, diversity estimates, rarefaction and pairwise overlap. Diversity was estimated with Chao1, ChaoE, Efron-Thisted, Shannon and inverse Simpson indices, and also on datasets down-sampled to the smallest sample. Repertoire overlap used strict matching of CDR3 nucleotide sequence, V gene and J gene, with Jaccard-based multidimensional scaling clustering. On average, roughly 850,000 unique TCRB clonotypes were obtained from thymus samples, compared with 80,000 to 85,000 from blood samples.

The clonotype was recovered from a girl less than two years old with a congenital heart defect. Donor details come from another sample of the same person, matched by shared clones. The sequenced sample consisted of thymocytes. The chain employs TRBV6-1 and TRBJ1-2; the D gene cannot be resolved reliably. The nucleotides read TGTGCCACCACCTTCGGCAGGCCCCACTATGGCTACACCTTC. Translated, it reads CATTFGRPHYGYTF.